These T cell receptor beta chains were read from a single sample in a study of shared clonotypes between healthy human individuals. TCRdb's copy holds only in-frame clones and misses some; the assay was immunoSEQ multiplex PCR. The top ten hold approximately 0.13% of the sample, which has more than 2 million clones, approximately 94% seen once. Sequenced sample: naive CD4+ T cells sorted from blood. These receptors came from a man between 18 and 29 years old in good health. The CDR3 runs from the conserved cysteine through the conserved F or W. A D gene is named only where the DNA matches it firmly. Not every row has a clone size; where given, it reads once, few, many or a size class.

v_call	d_call	j_call	clone_size	cdr3_nt	cdr3_aa
TRBV4-1	-	TRBJ1-2	-	TGCGCCAGCAGCCAAGATGATAAGCAGGGGTGGATGGGCTACACCTTC	CASSQDDKQGWMGYTF
TRBV5-4	TRBD1	TRBJ2-5	-	TGTGCCAGCAGCACAGGGGGAGAGACCCAGTACTTC	CASSTGGETQYF
TRBV10-1	TRBD2	TRBJ2-2	-	TGCGCCAGCAGTGAGTCATGGGCGGGAGGGCGCCCGCCCGGGGAGCTGTTTTTT	CASSESWAGGRPPGELFF
TRBV6-6	-	TRBJ2-1	-	TGTGCCAGCAGACGGACCGGGCCCAACGGGAACAATGAGCAGTTCTTC	CASRRTGPNGNNEQFF
TRBV5-1	-	TRBJ2-6	once	TGCGCCAGCAGCTCGGGAAGCCAGGGAATCTACTCTGGGGCCAACGTCCTGACTTTC	CASSSGSQGIYSGANVLTF
TRBV9	TRBD2	TRBJ2-3	-	TGTGCCAGCAGCGTAGACCCGGGACTAGCAGATACGCAGTATTTT	CASSVDPGLADTQYF
TRBV5-1	-	TRBJ2-2	once	TGCGCCACCCAAGGGACCACGAACACCGGGGAGCTGTTTTTT	CATQGTTNTGELFF
TRBV14	-	TRBJ2-5	-	TGTGCCAGCAGCCAAGGGGGGCTGGAGACCCAGTACTTC	CASSQGGLETQYF
TRBV28	-	TRBJ2-1	-	TGTGCCAGCAGTTTTAGTGAACAGCGATACAATGAGCAGTTCTTC	CASSFSEQRYNEQFF
TRBV5-1	-	TRBJ2-3	-	TGCGCCAGCAGCCCCTTCGCGGGGGCGGATACGCAGTATTTT	CASSPFAGADTQYF
TRBV27	-	TRBJ1-6	-	TGTGCCAGCAGCCTGGAGGCCTATAATTCACCCCTCCACTTT	CASSLEAYNSPLHF
TRBV10-3	-	TRBJ1-1	-	TGTGCCATCAGTGAATTCCAGAACACTGAAGCTTTCTTT	CAISEFQNTEAFF
TRBV7-8	-	TRBJ1-1	-	TGTGCCAGCAGCTTAAAAGGGGTATTGGGTACTGAAGCTTTCTTT	CASSLKGVLGTEAFF
TRBV2	-	TRBJ2-3	-	TGTGCCACTCACAGGGCAGATACGCAGTATTTT	CATHRADTQYF
TRBV6-6	-	TRBJ1-1	-	TGTGCCAGCAGGCCACGAGTGGGGTGGACTGAAGCTTTCTTT	CASRPRVGWTEAFF
TRBV5-1	TRBD2	TRBJ2-2	-	TGCGCCAGCAGGTTAAGCGGGATTCTCACCGGGGAGCTGTTTTTT	CASRLSGILTGELFF
TRBV4-3	TRBD1	TRBJ2-3	-	TGCGCCAGCAGCCAAGAACAGGGGTTAAGAACAGATACGCAGTATTTT	CASSQEQGLRTDTQYF
TRBV4-3	-	TRBJ1-2	-	TGCGCCAGCAGCCAAGATCTGGTGAACTATGGCTACACCTTC	CASSQDLVNYGYTF
TRBV11-2	TRBD2	TRBJ2-5	-	TGTGCCAGCAGTCTAGCTAGCGGGAAAGAAGAGACCCAGTACTTC	CASSLASGKEETQYF
TRBV5-1	TRBD1	TRBJ2-3	-	TGCGCCAGCAGTCAGGGACAGGGCGGAACAGATACGCAGTATTTT	CASSQGQGGTDTQYF
TRBV11-3	-	TRBJ2-7	-	TGTGCCAGCAGCTTGGGACGAGCCAACTACGAGCAGTACTTC	CASSLGRANYEQYF
TRBV9	TRBD2	TRBJ2-1	-	TGTGCCAGCAGCGTAAGGAGCGGGGGGGCTGTTTACAATGAGCAGTTCTTC	CASSVRSGGAVYNEQFF
TRBV18	TRBD2	TRBJ2-7	-	TGTGCCAGCTCACCAGGCGGGGGGACCTACGAGCAGTACTTC	CASSPGGGTYEQYF
TRBV19	-	TRBJ2-7	once	TGTGCCAGTAGTATACAGGCGGATACCTACGAGCAGTACTTC	CASSIQADTYEQYF
TRBV2	-	TRBJ1-6	-	TGTGCCAGCAGAGGGGCAGGATCCAATAATTCACCCCTCCACTTT	CASRGAGSNNSPLHF
TRBV2	TRBD1	TRBJ2-1	-	TGTGCCAGCAGGGGACAGGGAACGAGGTCCAATGAGCAGTTCTTC	CASRGQGTRSNEQFF
TRBV7-9	-	TRBJ1-3	-	TGTGCCAGCAGTCTAAAACCCAACTCTGGAAACACCATATATTTT	CASSLKPNSGNTIYF
TRBV7-6	-	TRBJ1-4	-	TGTGCCAGCGGTCCCGTGTCGGGTGAAAAACTGTTTTTT	CASGPVSGEKLFF
TRBV28	-	TRBJ1-5	-	TGTGCCAGCAGCCCAAGGGGTCAGCCCCAGCATTTT	CASSPRGQPQHF
TRBV28	-	TRBJ1-2	-	TGTGCCAGCAGTTTAATGGCCTATGGCTACACCTTC	CASSLMAYGYTF
TRBV7-7	-	TRBJ2-5	-	TGTGCTAGCTCCTGGGGCGGGAAAGAGACCCAGTACTTC	CASSWGGKETQYF
TRBV5-1	TRBD1	TRBJ2-5	-	TGCGCCAGCAGCTATTCCACAGGGGTCCAAGAGACCCAGTACTTC	CASSYSTGVQETQYF
TRBV15	TRBD1	TRBJ1-2	-	TGTGCCACCAGCAGAGCAGGGGGGACCTATGGCTACACCTTC	CATSRAGGTYGYTF
TRBV28	-	TRBJ2-7	once	TGTGCCAGCAGTTACGCACTTGCTGGGGAGCAGTACTTC	CASSYALAGEQYF
TRBV30	-	TRBJ1-1	-	TGTGCCTGGAGGACAGACGTCCAAGCTTTCTTT	CAWRTDVQAFF
TRBV10-3	TRBD1	TRBJ2-2	-	TGTGCCATCACCGGGACAGGGGCCGGGGAGCTGTTTTTT	CAITGTGAGELFF
TRBV5-1	-	TRBJ1-4	-	TGCGCCAGCAGCTTGGTCGGCTCGAGAAATGAAAAACTGTTTTTT	CASSLVGSRNEKLFF
TRBV6-6	-	TRBJ2-3	-	TGTGCCAGCACCGACGGGGGGCCGACAGATACGCAGTATTTT	CASTDGGPTDTQYF
TRBV7-9	-	TRBJ1-2	-	TGTGCCAGCAGCTTAGAAGGGGGAGGTGGCTACACCTTC	CASSLEGGGGYTF
TRBV6-1	-	TRBJ2-7	-	TGTGCCAGCAGGTCGACAGTCCCTGGGGGCTACGAGCAGTACTTC	CASRSTVPGGYEQYF
TRBV4-1	TRBD1	TRBJ1-1	-	TGCGCCAGCAGCCTCGCGACAGGGGTCACGACCACTGAAGCTTTCTTT	CASSLATGVTTTEAFF
TRBV30	-	TRBJ2-3	-	TGTGCCTGGAGTGTACGGGTTGGGGTAGGGAATACGCAGTATTTT	CAWSVRVGVGNTQYF
TRBV5-4	TRBD1	TRBJ2-5	-	TGTGCCAGCAGCCGGGGACAGGGTAACCAAGAGACCCAGTACTTC	CASSRGQGNQETQYF
TRBV10-3	-	TRBJ2-1	-	TGTGCCGCTGCTGGAGGGGGGGGTGAGCAGTTCTTC	CAAAGGGGEQFF
TRBV5-3	TRBD1	TRBJ1-6	-	TGTGCCAGAAACCAGGGACAGATAAATTCACCCCTCCACTTT	CARNQGQINSPLHF
TRBV6-5	TRBD2	TRBJ2-2	few	TGTGCCAGCAGTTACGAGCTAGCGGTGGCCGGGGAGCTGTTTTTT	CASSYELAVAGELFF
TRBV29-1	-	TRBJ1-1	-	TGCAGCGTTGAAGTGGCAGGGGTGAACACTGAAGCTTTCTTT	CSVEVAGVNTEAFF
TRBV5-8	-	TRBJ2-1	-	TGTGCCAGCAGCAAGGACTCTCTGAGCGGTGAGCAGTTCTTC	CASSKDSLSGEQFF
TRBV7-2	-	TRBJ1-5	once	TGTGCCAGCAGCTTAGTAGGCAGCAACCATCAGCCCCAGCATTTT	CASSLVGSNHQPQHF